This T cell receptor beta chain was sequenced during a study of blood T cell repertoires in COVID-19 (dated by TCRdb to 2018 to 2021). Some background on the complete study: Samples from collaborators originated in the United States, Italy and Spain and spanned both the acute and convalescent phases of COVID-19. Samples were obtained from the ongoing ImmuneRACE study (first 160 participants) and from about 1,300 subjects provided by 6 global collaborators. The prospective study material was composed of cDNA or gDNA derived from T cells, B-cell-depleted T cells, or PBMCs. Where available, HLA class I and class II types were obtained from metadata supplied by the sample provider rather than from assay-based typing. Deeply sampled blood TCRbeta repertoires from subjects exposed to, actively infected with, or recovered from COVID-19 were included in the dataset. A de-identified subject ID, COVID-19 status, age in years and sex were almost always included in the sample metadata. A freely available public database, intended as a resource for researchers studying the immune response to SARS-CoV-2, is where the repertoires were released.

TCRbeta CDR3 regions were amplified from genomic DNA using the immunoSEQ Assay, a bias-controlled multiplex PCR. On the authors' methods: Within the assay, amplification of reference gene primers was used to estimate how many nucleated cells each sample contained. To quantify the absolute abundance of each unique TCRbeta CDR3 rearrangement, sequence reads were collapsed and filtered. Productive Simpson clonality was computed per sample as the square root of Simpson's diversity index over productive rearrangements. Imported from immuneACCESS, the table was reduced by TCRdb to in-frame sequences with V and J called. These copies leave out some clones; in studies compared against another copy, an unresolved V gene accounts for under half, and the cause of the remainder is not known. V and J calls plus clone size are reproduced from that table; the DNA served to infer D and trimming. This sample comprises roughly 300,000 clones, roughly 90% of them detected only once. Roughly 20% of the sample belongs to the ten largest clones.

Enrolling through a virtual design, the prospective study's participants ranged in age from roughly 18 to 95 years and lived across 20 to 25 United States geographic areas. In the prospective study, cohorts were assigned on the basis of participant-reported clinical history obtained from a screening survey and a study questionnaire. ImmuneRACE Cohort 3 recovered participants were defined by two consecutive negative NP/OP PCR tests, healthcare professional clearance, or symptom resolution. Mobile phlebotomists in the prospective study collected whole blood, serum and a nasopharyngeal or oropharyngeal swab from every participant. Participants in the prospective study had the option to provide additional blood draws and questionnaires over a roughly two-month period. Blood samples from the prospective study were shipped frozen or at room temperature prior to DNA extraction. With regard to this clone: The target of this receptor is not known. No base-level quality is on record; no much larger clone is a single base apart.

From the cysteine up to the phenylalanine, the CDR3 has a length of 14 residues. The only DNA kept is the CDR3, 42 bases in frame from the first base. V is reduced by 6 bases and J by 6 bases, leaving a spacing of 17 bases between them. The germline V gene sets CDR1 to SGHRS and CDR2 to YFSETQ. General conclusions and limits of the study: Clinical and demographic metadata were provided uncurated, with the amount varying by source and participant.

Recombination linked TRBV5-1 to TRBJ2-3, and possibly TRBD1, on 5 matching bases. This clonotype originated in a young woman who had recovered from COVID-19. The sample consisted of PBMCs or T cells enriched from blood (not recorded which). The DNA sequence is as follows: TGCGCCAGCACCCGGACATTACAGGAGGATACGCAGTATTTT. It translates to CASTRTLQEDTQYF.